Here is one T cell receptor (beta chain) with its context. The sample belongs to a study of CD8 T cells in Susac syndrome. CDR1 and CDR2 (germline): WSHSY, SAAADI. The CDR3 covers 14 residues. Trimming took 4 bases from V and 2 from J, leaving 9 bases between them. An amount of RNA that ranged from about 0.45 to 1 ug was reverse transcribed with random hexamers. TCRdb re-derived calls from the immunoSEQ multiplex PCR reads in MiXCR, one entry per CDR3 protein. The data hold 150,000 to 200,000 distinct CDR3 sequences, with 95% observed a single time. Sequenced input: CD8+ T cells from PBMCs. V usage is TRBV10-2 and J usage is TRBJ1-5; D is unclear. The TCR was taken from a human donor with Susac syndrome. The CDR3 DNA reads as TGCGCCAGCAGTGGAGGCGCGCGCAATCAGCCCCAGCATTTT. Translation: CASSGGARNQPQHF.